This TCR beta chain came from a study of T cells in Graves' hyperthyroidism and ophthalmopathy (dated by TCRdb to between 2018 and 2021). At the level of the whole study: Peripheral blood was sampled at the time of initial diagnosis, prior to any treatment. For training and testing, the approximately 92 patients in the discovery cohort were randomly divided in a 7:3 ratio. In addition, the study compared T-cell repertoires in thyroid tissue and in blood from over 5 Graves' hyperthyroidism patients. To identify distinguishing TCR V-J signatures, a discovery cohort of about 95 patients was used, comprising 40 to 45 with Graves' ophthalmopathy and around 60 with stable Graves' hyperthyroidism. Once sampling was done, hyperthyroidism patients were given methimazole at a starting dose of 30 mg daily, whereas ophthalmopathy patients were given high-dose intravenous methylprednisolone. The paper describes TCR Vbeta CDR3 sequencing of some 130 peripheral blood samples, made up of roughly 40 ophthalmopathy patients, 70 to 75 hyperthyroidism patients and approximately 17 progressor patients. Prospective prediction of ophthalmopathy was tested in an independent validation cohort of 18 to 20 hyperthyroidism patients and 15 to 17 patients who later progressed to ophthalmopathy.

Amplification of TCR beta CDR3 regions was carried out from RNA transcripts. For the first round of RT-PCR on the TCR CDR3, the HTBI primer set was used together with the Qiagen OneStep RT-PCR kit. Libraries were constructed in a second round of multiplex PCR, after which size selection and purification were performed. Sequencing of the libraries was done on an Illumina HiSeq2000 using paired-end 100 bp reads. The paper's processing steps were these. Raw data were processed with SOAPnuke, discarding reads with adapters, uncalled bases, mean Phred below 15, or no exact constant-primer or identifier match. High-quality paired reads were merged with COPE v1.2.5, and unique nucleotide sequences were defined as clonotypes. MiTCR v1.1 was used to align clonotypes to the IMGT TRBV, TRBD and TRBJ reference segments. The analysis was restricted to V-J combinations with a frequency above 0.0001, which together covered just over 98% of the repertoires. A TCS score was defined as the ratio of F50 (clonal expansion) to E x V (chaos), with BLOSUM62-based TCRdist applied between CDR3 peptides within each V-J. Welch's t-statistics and random forest reduced roughly 500 V-J features to 10 to 15, which were used in a naive Bayes classifier (R e1071). TCRdb reran the public reads through fastp at Q25 and MiXCR, keeping productive beta chains. Every CDR3 protein is listed once, alongside the most common genes and DNA of its rows. TCRdb, not the original authors, processed these V and J calls. The sample has under 350,000 distinct CDR3 sequences on record, about 18% of them singletons. Approximately 60% of the sample is in the top ten clones.

Trimmed from V: 9 bases; trimmed from J: 1 base; junction bases lacking a gene match: 8. From the germline V gene, CDR1 is MNHNS and CDR2 is SASEGT. From cysteine to phenylalanine, the CDR3 is 14 amino acids long. The sequence is cut down to CDR3 DNA, 42 bases in frame from base 1. Ophthalmopathy patients had moderately to severely active disease, with a Clinical Activity Score of 3 or more, a NOSPECS grade of 4 or more, and a disease duration of less than 3 months. Exclusion was applied to patients with uncontrolled infections, other autoimmune diseases, pregnancy or lactation. Clinical symptoms, serum thyroxine and TRAb, thyroid ultrasound, and orbital computed tomography formed the basis for the diagnoses. Ficoll-Paque density gradient centrifugation was used to isolate PBMCs from around 10 ml of fresh peripheral blood. Trizol reagent was used to extract total RNA, and RNA quality was then checked on an Agilent 2100 Bioanalyzer.

Ten or more counts support this clonotype. Its recognized antigen is unknown. Base qualities are missing; no much larger clone stands one base away. Results and caveats for the whole study, not just this receptor: No statistical method was used to set the sample size in advance, and investigators knew the group allocation. In validation, the model predicted progression to ophthalmopathy with just under 71% sensitivity and over 72% specificity, a median of about six months before onset. Most expanded thyroid clonotypes (frequency above 0.001) were also found in blood, which suggests that blood repertoires may mirror thyroid immune responses. A 13 V-J signature model separated ophthalmopathy from stable hyperthyroidism, with over 85% sensitivity and 81.08% specificity in cross-validation and 80%/75% in testing.

The receptor chain draws on TRBV6-1 and TRBJ1-1, and 7 junction bases match TRBD1. Sequenced input: blood. The TCR was taken from a woman aged 60-70 years with Graves' ophthalmopathy. Here the CDR3 is given as CASNPGTANTEAFF. The nucleotide sequence reads as follows: TGTGCCAGTAATCCCGGGACAGCGAACACTGAAGCTTTCTTT.